This T cell receptor beta chain was identified during a study of siplizumab effects on memory and regulatory T cells. Study-level results: Proliferating Tregs from siplizumab cultures lacked functional confirmation of suppression.

This CDR3 comprises 16 residues. From germline, CDR1 is ENHRY and CDR2 SYGVKD. V was clipped by 11 bases and J by 3 bases; unmatched bases: 17. Around 100,000 TCR templates per sample were assayed. TCRdb's copy holds only in-frame clones and misses some; the assay was immunoSEQ multiplex PCR. Of some 120,000 clones in the sample, about 95% were seen once. On this clone: Its target is unknown.

The sequence came from a human donor in good health. Sequenced input: non-Treg CD4+ T cells sorted from blood. The chain joins TRBV10-3 to TRBJ1-1; TRBD1 aligns across 8 bases. The CDR3 bases are TGTGCCCTCCGGGGGGGGACAGGTGACCTGCACACTGAAGCTTTCTTT. This codes for CALRGGTGDLHTEAFF.